This passage covers 18 T cell receptor beta chains from one sample sequenced in a study of beta chain features in type 1 diabetes listed by TCRdb under 2018. Library creation used the immunoSEQ multiplex PCR assay. The High Capacity cDNA Reverse Transcription Kit was used to reverse transcribe all of the isolated RNA, meaning that expressed TCRB transcripts were what got sequenced. TCRdb provides this immuneACCESS table in a form limited to in-frame rearrangements. Some clones are lacking; in checked studies, under half of them reflect an unresolved V gene, and why the rest are absent is not known. This sample gives about 160,000 clones in total; 6.5% to 9.5% of them show up just once. The ten top clones hold 0.94% of the sample. No antigen has been identified for these receptors. Here is what the overall study found, with its caveats: Type 1 diabetes patients showed a moderate but significant shortening of TCRB CDR3 length in all four CD4+ subsets.

Sequences were obtained from central memory CD4+ T cells from blood. The receptors were gathered from a woman between 40 and 55 years old with type 1 diabetes.

CDR3 nucleotides: TGTGCCGGGCGAGAGGGCCGTACTTACAATGAGCAGTTCTTC. Translating gives CAGREGRTYNEQFF. The V and J genes are TRBV6-1 and TRBJ2-1, with D perhaps TRBD2 (5 bases). The CDR3 is made up of 14 amino acids. Germline-derived CDR1 and CDR2 are MNHNS and SASEGT. V lost 11 bases, J lost 4 bases, and 18 bases lay in between.

This clone turned up a few times. CDR3 sequence (DNA): TGCGCCAGCAGCTTGTCACAGGGGAAAGAGACCCAGTACTTC. This sequence encodes CASSLSQGKETQYF. This sequence joins TRBV5-1 and TRBJ2-5; TRBD1 aligns across 7 bases. The CDR3 runs to 14 residues. Germline trimming cut 1 base from V and 3 bases from J; bases unmatched to any gene: 3. CDR1 and CDR2 (germline): SGHRS, YFSETQ.

This chain links TRBV28 with TRBJ1-1; TRBD1 might be the D (6 bases). Germline-derived CDR1 and CDR2 are MDHEN and SYDVKM. The V gene lost 6 bases and the J gene lost 3 bases, with 8 bases spanning the gap. This CDR3 spans 12 amino acids. The CDR3 DNA follows: TGTGCCAGCAGGGGGGGGCACACTGAAGCTTTCTTT. Its translation is CASRGGHTEAFF.

The rearrangement joins TRBV7-2 to TRBJ2-5; 8 bases align to TRBD1. The junction had 9 bases not matched to a gene; V was cut back by 5 bases and J by 7 bases. The CDR3 has 14 amino acids. Germline V CDR1 and CDR2: SGHTA, FQGNSA. CDR3: CASSMDRATGTQYF. The CDR3 region has the DNA TGTGCCAGCAGCATGGACAGGGCCACCGGGACCCAGTACTTC.

The chain couples TRBV18 to TRBJ2-7; TRBD1 matches at 9 bases. The V gene end was trimmed by 5 bases and the J gene end by 1 base; junction bases not matched to a gene: 6. CDR3 size: 15 residues. The germline V gene has CDR1 KGHSH and CDR2 LQKENI. The CDR3 sequence is CASSSPGQGSYEQYF. The DNA for the CDR3 is TGTGCCAGCTCATCCCCGGGACAGGGTTCCTACGAGCAGTACTTC.

The sample holds a few counts of this clone. The rearrangement uses TRBV29-1 and TRBJ1-1; no definite D call. Germline lookup yields CDR1 SQVTM and CDR2 ANQGSEA. This CDR3 region has 12 residues. Trimming shortened V by 7 bases and J by 5 bases, and 14 bases separated the two germline ends. Written as DNA, the CDR3 is TGCAGCGCCGCGTTGGGAGAAACTGAAGCTTTCTTT. Translated: CSAALGETEAFF.

This clone appeared a few times. The chain recombines TRBV7-2 with TRBJ2-1, with 10 bases aligning to TRBD1. The CDR3 spans 15 residues. Germline values: CDR1 SGHTA, CDR2 FQGNSA. V lost 4 bases and J lost 9; bases outside the gene matches: 9. The CDR3 nucleotides are TGTGCCAGCAGCTCCTATCGGGACAGGGGACGTGAGCAGTTCTTC. It translates to CASSSYRDRGREQFF.

The sample holds a few counts of this clone. The rearrangement uses TRBV18 and TRBJ1-1; D is ambiguous. The V end was cut by 1 base, the J end by 9 bases, with 12 bases between. This CDR3 has 13 residues. CDR1 is KGHSH and CDR2 is LQKENI in the germline V gene. CDR3 nucleotide sequence: TGTGCCAGCTCACCACGGGATGGGGAGAAAGCTTTCTTT. Translation gives CASSPRDGEKAFF.

V gene TRBV14 combines with J gene TRBJ2-4; 7 bases are a match to TRBD2. Germline loops: CDR1 SGHDN, CDR2 FVKESK. V shed 4 bases and J 9 bases; nucleotides not matched to a gene: 9. The CDR3 covers 14 residues. The CDR3 DNA sequence: TGTGCCAGCAGCCCCTCCACTAGCGCAGGCATTCAGTACTTC. Translating it yields CASSPSTSAGIQYF. The full variable domain, in which reference TRBV14 and TRBJ2-4 provide the parts outside the CDR3, is EAGVTQFPSHSVIEKGQTVTLRCDPISGHDNLYWYRRVMGKEIKFLLHFVKESKQDESGMPNNRFLAERTGGTYSTLKVQPAELEDSGVYFCASSPSTSAGIQYFGAGTRLSVL.

The chain recombines TRBV9 with TRBJ2-5; D gene ambiguous. Germline V lookup: CDR1 SGDLS, CDR2 YYNGEE. V gave up 1 base and J gave up 4 bases, with 11 bases separating them. This CDR3 is 14 amino acids long. CDR3 sequence reads: CASSVSSVGETQYF. In nucleotides, the CDR3 is TGTGCCAGCAGCGTATCGAGCGTGGGAGAGACCCAGTACTTC. Based on the CDR3 plus reference TRBV9 and TRBJ2-5, the full variable domain is DSGVTQTPKHLITATGQRVTLRCSPRSGDLSVYWYQQSLDQGLQFLIQYYNGEERAKGNILERFSAQQFPDLHSELNLSSLELGDSALYFCASSVSSVGETQYFGPGTRLLVL.

This clone was recorded a few times. A much larger clone is a single base away; this may be a read error. The chain joins TRBV28 to TRBJ2-7; 11 nucleotides align to TRBD1. Germline CDR1 MDHEN, CDR2 SYDVKM. The CDR3 consists of 15 residues. The junction had 6 bases not matched to a gene; V was cut back by 5 bases and J by 3 bases. CDR3 sequence: CASSTGQGAGYEQYF. CDR3 in DNA: TGTGCCAGCAGTACCGGACAGGGGGCAGGCTACGAGCAGTACTTC. The variable domain in full, with the rest retrieved from reference TRBV28 and TRBJ2-7, is DVKVTQSSRYLVKRTGEKVFLECVQDMDHENMFWYRQDPGLGLRLIYFSYDVKMKEKGDIPEGYSVSREKKERFSLILESASTNQTSMYLCASSTGQGAGYEQYFGPGTRLTVT.

This clone was seen a few times. The same CDR3 can be traced to other DNA sequences in this sample. J is TRBJ2-3 and V is TRBV18; D ambiguous. CDR1 and CDR2 from the germline V gene are KGHSH and LQKENI. V gave up 0 bases and J gave up 5 bases, with 6 bases separating them. This CDR3 has 13 amino acids. This CDR3 reads CASSPPAGDTQYF. The CDR3 DNA follows: TGTGCCAGCTCACCACCAGCCGGAGATACGCAGTATTTT.

This clone was detected only a few times. Mismatch with germline at one junction end may stem from a read error. The chain carries TRBV7-2 and TRBJ2-7; 9 nucleotides line up with TRBD1. Germline V gives CDR1 SGHTA, CDR2 FQGNSA. The CDR3 is made up of 15 amino acids. CDR3 region: CASSRGGQGFNEQYF. CDR3 DNA sequence: TGTGCAAGCAGCCGGGGAGGACAGGGGTTCAACGAGCAGTACTTC. Combining the CDR3 with reference TRBV7-2 and TRBJ2-7 gives the whole variable domain GAGVSQSPSNKVTEKGKDVELRCDPISGHTALYWYRQSLGQGLEFLIYFQGNSAPDKSGLPSDRFSAERTGGSVSTLTIQRTQQEDSAVYLCASSRGGQGFNEQYFGPGTRLTVT.

This chain joins TRBV30 and TRBJ2-5; D possibly corresponds to TRBD2 (6 bases). The CDR3 is 13 amino acids. The ends were cut back, 2 bases at V and 5 bases at J, with 12 bases in the middle. Germline values: CDR1 GTSNPN, CDR2 SVGIG (reference sequence). DNA of the CDR3: TGTGCCTGGAGTATACTAGCCGAGGAGACCCAGTACTTC. Amino acids: CAWSILAEETQYF.

The chain joins TRBV2 to TRBJ2-1, with D tentatively TRBD2 (6 bases). CDR3 size: 13 residues. Trimming took off 3 bases at V and 9 bases at J, with 12 bases between the two ends. Germline lookup yields CDR1 SNHLY and CDR2 FYNNEI. The CDR3 sequence is CASSEAGRTEQFF. The CDR3 DNA is TGTGCCAGCAGTGAGGCAGGGAGGACTGAGCAGTTCTTC.

This clone came up a few times. V gene TRBV28 combines with J gene TRBJ2-1, with 8 bases fitting TRBD2. The CDR3 length is 16 residues. Germline V gene data show CDR1 as MDHEN and CDR2 as SYDVKM. With 1 base clipped from V and 5 bases from J, the junction kept 7 bases outside the gene matches. CDR3 amino acids: CASSLSSSGSHNEQFF. In nucleotides, the CDR3 is TGTGCCAGCAGTTTATCATCGAGCGGGAGTCACAATGAGCAGTTCTTC.

This clone showed up many times. The J gene is TRBJ1-1, the V gene TRBV7-8; D unclear. From germline, CDR1 is SGHVS and CDR2 FQNEAQ. This CDR3 is 13 amino acids long. V was clipped by 3 bases and J by 2 bases, with 7 bases between them. The DNA of the CDR3 is TGTGCCAGCAGCTTCATGTCAAACACTGAAGCTTTCTTT. This sequence encodes CASSFMSNTEAFF.

The chain uses TRBV20-1 and TRBJ2-1; no firm D call. This CDR3 comprises 11 residues. The germline CDR1 and CDR2 sequences are DFQATT and SNEGSKA (reference sequence). Trimming took off 6 bases at V and 10 bases at J, with 13 bases between the two ends. CDR3 DNA: TGCAGTGCGCCCCGTGCCGGGGAGCAGTTCTTC. Amino acid sequence: CSAPRAGEQFF.